Here is one TCR beta chain with its context. This table comes from immunoSEQ multiplex PCR, and its TCRdb copy is limited to in-frame clones, with some not included. The data hold 100,000 or so clones, with around 81% observed a single time. The source of the sample is a study of blood T cell repertoires in COVID-19. Germline V gene lookup returns CDR1 SNHLY and CDR2 FYNNEI. The CDR3 is 12 residues long. Trimming removed 6 bases at V and 1 base at J, with 7 bases between. The source is a man in his fifties with active or convalescent COVID-19. The sequenced material came from peripheral blood. The chain couples TRBV2 to TRBJ2-7, with no clear D. CDR3 residues: CASRSTSYEQYF. Here the CDR3 DNA reads TGTGCCAGCAGGAGCACGTCCTACGAGCAGTACTTC.